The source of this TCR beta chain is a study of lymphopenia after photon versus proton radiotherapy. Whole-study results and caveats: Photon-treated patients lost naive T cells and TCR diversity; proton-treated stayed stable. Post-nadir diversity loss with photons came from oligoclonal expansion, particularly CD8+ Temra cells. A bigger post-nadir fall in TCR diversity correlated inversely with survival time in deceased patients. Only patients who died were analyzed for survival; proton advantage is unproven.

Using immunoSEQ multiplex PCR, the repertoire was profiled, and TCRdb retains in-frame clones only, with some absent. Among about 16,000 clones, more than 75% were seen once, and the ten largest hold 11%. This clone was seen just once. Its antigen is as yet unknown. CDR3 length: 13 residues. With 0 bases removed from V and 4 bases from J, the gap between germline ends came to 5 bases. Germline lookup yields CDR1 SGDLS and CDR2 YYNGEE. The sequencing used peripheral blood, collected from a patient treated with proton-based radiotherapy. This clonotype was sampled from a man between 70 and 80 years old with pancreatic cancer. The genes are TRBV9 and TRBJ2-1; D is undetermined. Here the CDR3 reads CASSVVGYNEQFF. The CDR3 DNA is TGTGCCAGCAGCGTAGTGGGATACAATGAGCAGTTCTTC.